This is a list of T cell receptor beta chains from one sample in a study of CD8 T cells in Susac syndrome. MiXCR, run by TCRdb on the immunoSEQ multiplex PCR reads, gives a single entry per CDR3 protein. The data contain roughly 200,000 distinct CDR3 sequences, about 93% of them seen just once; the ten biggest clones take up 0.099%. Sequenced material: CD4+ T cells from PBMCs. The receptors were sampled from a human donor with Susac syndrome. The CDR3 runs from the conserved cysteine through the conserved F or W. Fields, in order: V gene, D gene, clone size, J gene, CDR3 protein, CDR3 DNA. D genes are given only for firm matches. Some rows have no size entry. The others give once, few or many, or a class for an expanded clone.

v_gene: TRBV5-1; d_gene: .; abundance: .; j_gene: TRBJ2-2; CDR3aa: CASSLGTPGNTGELFF; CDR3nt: TGCGCCAGCAGCTTGGGGACCCCGGGTAACACCGGGGAGCTGTTTTTT
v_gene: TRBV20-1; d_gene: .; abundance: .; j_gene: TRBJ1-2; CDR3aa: CSARELTGNYGYTF; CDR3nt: TGCAGTGCTAGGGAGCTCACAGGGAACTATGGCTACACCTTC
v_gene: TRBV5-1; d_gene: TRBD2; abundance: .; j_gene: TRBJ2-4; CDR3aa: CASSLYSSGNIQYF; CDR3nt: TGCGCCAGCAGCTTATATTCTAGCGGAAACATTCAGTACTTC
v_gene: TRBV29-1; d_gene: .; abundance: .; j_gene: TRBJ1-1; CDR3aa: CSGESEDTEAFF; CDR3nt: TGCAGCGGAGAGTCCGAGGACACTGAAGCTTTCTTT
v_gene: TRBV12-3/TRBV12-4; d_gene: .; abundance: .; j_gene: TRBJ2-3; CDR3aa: CASKLRGLSTDTQYF; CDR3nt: TGTGCCAGCAAATTGCGAGGGCTGAGCACAGATACGCAGTATTTT
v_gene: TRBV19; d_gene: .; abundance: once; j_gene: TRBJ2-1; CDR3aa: CASSIMASALPEQFF; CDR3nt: TGTGCCAGTAGTATAATGGCTAGCGCCCTGCCTGAGCAGTTCTTC
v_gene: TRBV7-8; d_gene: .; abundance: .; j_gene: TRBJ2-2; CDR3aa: CASSLQGGGELFF; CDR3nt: TGTGCCAGCAGCTTACAGGGTGGCGGGGAGCTGTTTTTT
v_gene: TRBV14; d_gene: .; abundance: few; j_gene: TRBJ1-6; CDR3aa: CASSQDSNSPLHF; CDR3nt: TGTGCCAGCAGCCAAGACAGTAATTCACCCCTCCACTTT
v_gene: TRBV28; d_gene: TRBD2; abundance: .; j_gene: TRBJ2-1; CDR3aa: CASSFTSGRRTYNEQFF; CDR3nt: TGTGCCAGCAGTTTTACTAGCGGGAGACGGACCTACAATGAGCAGTTCTTC
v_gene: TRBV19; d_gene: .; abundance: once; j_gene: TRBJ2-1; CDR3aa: CASSQGQTNEQFF; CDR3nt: TGTGCCAGTAGTCAAGGCCAGACCAATGAGCAGTTCTTC
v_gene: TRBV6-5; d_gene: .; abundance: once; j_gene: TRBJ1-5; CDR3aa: CASSTRDSNQPQHF; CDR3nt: TGTGCCAGCAGTACCAGGGATAGCAATCAGCCCCAGCATTTT
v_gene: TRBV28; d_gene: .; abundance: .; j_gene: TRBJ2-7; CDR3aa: CASQAGGGHYEQYF; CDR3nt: TGTGCCAGCCAAGCGGGTGGCGGACACTACGAGCAGTACTTC
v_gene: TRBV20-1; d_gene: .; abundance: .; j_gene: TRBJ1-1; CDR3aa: CSASLGNTEAFF; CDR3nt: TGCAGTGCTAGTCTGGGGAACACTGAAGCTTTCTTT
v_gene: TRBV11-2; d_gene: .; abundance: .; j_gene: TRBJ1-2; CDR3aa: CASSLLTSYGYTF; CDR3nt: TGTGCCAGCAGCTTACTGACAAGCTATGGCTACACCTTC
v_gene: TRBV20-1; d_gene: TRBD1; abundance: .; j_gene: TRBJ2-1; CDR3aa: CSARDKGAVSSYNEQFF; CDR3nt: TGCAGTGCTAGAGATAAGGGGGCTGTCAGCTCCTACAATGAGCAGTTCTTC
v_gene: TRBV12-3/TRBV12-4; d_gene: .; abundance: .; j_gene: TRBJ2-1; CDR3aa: CASSRLTGQRNEQFF; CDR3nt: TGTGCCAGCAGTCGTCTCACAGGACAACGGAATGAGCAGTTCTTC
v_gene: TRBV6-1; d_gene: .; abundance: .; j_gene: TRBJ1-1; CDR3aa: CASSDKGGWAEAFF; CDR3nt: TGTGCCAGCAGTGATAAAGGGGGATGGGCTGAAGCTTTCTTT
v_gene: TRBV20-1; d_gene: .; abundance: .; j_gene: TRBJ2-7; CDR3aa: CSARNRRLGLYEQYF; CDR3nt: TGCAGTGCTAGAAACAGGCGACTAGGACTGTACGAGCAGTACTTC
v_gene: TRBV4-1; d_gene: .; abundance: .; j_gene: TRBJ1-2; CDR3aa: CASSQDGARNRYGYTF; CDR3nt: TGCGCCAGCAGCCAAGATGGAGCTAGGAACCGATATGGCTACACCTTC
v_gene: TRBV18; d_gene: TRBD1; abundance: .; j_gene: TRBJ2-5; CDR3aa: CASTDWDRGKTQYF; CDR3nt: TGTGCCAGCACGGACTGGGACAGGGGAAAGACCCAGTACTTC
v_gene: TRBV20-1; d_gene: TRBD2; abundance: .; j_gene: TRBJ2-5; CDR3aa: CSALAVQETQYF; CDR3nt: TGCAGTGCCCTAGCGGTACAAGAGACCCAGTACTTC
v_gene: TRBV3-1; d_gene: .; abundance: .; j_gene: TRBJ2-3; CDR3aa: CASSQFSGPADTQYF; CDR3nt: TGTGCCAGCAGCCAATTCTCTGGCCCCGCAGATACGCAGTATTTT
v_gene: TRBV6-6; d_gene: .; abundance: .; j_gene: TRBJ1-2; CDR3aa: CASSERTGYTF; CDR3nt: TGTGCCAGCAGTGAAAGGACTGGCTACACCTTC
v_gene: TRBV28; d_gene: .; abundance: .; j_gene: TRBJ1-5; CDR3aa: CASSGTRGDQPQHF; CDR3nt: TGTGCCAGCAGTGGGACACGGGGGGATCAGCCCCAGCATTTT
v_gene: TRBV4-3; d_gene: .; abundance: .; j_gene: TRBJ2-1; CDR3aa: CASSQEAYDYNEQFF; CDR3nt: TGCGCCAGCAGCCAAGAAGCGTATGACTACAATGAGCAGTTCTTC
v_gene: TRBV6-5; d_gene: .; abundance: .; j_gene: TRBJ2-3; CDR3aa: CASSLRGAPADTQYF; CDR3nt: TGTGCCAGCAGCCTACGGGGCGCCCCCGCAGATACGCAGTATTTT
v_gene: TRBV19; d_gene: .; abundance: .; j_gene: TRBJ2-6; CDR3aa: CASSNLGANVLTF; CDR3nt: TGTGCCAGTAGTAACCTGGGGGCCAACGTCCTGACTTTC
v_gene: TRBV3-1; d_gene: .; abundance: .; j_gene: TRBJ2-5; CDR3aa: CASSQEGSIQETQYF; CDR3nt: TGTGCCAGCAGCCAAGAGGGCTCGATCCAAGAGACCCAGTACTTC
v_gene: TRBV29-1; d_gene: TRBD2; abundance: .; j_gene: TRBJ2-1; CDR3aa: CSARLSGGSYNEQFF; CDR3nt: TGCAGCGCACGCCTAAGCGGGGGATCCTACAATGAGCAGTTCTTC
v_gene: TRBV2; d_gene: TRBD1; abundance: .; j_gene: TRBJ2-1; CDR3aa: CASTEEDRDYNEQFF; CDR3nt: TGTGCCAGCACCGAGGAGGACAGGGACTACAATGAGCAGTTCTTC
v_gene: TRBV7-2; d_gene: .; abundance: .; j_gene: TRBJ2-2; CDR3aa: CASSLRPPGELFF; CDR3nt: TGTGCCAGCAGCTTAAGGCCGCCCGGGGAGCTGTTTTTT
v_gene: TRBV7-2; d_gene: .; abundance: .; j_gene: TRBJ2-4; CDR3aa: CASSLEVGHGNIQYF; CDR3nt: TGTGCCAGCAGCTTAGAAGTCGGCCACGGGAACATTCAGTACTTC
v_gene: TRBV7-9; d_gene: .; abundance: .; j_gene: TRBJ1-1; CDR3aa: CASSLWSRPMNTEAFF; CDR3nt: TGTGCCAGCAGCTTATGGTCCAGGCCCATGAACACTGAAGCTTTCTTT
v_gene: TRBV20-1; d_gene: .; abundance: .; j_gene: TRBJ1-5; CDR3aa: CSANSVQGNQPQHF; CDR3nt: TGCAGTGCCAACTCCGTACAGGGCAATCAGCCCCAGCATTTT
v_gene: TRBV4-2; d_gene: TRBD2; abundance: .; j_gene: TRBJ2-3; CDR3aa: CASSQDLRRTSGGADTQYF; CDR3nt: TGTGCCAGCAGCCAAGATCTCCGGAGGACTAGCGGGGGGGCAGATACGCAGTATTTT
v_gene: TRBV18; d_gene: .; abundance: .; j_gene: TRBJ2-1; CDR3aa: CASSESPPGGLDEQFF; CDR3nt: TGTGCCAGCTCCGAGTCCCCCCCTGGAGGGCTGGATGAGCAGTTCTTC
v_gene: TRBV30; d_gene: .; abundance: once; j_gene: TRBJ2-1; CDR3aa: CAWKGSLFSYNEQFF; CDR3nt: TGTGCCTGGAAGGGGAGTTTATTCTCCTACAATGAGCAGTTCTTC
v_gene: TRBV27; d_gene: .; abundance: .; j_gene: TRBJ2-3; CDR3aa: CASSLAASSDTQYF; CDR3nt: TGTGCCAGCAGTTTAGCGGCCTCATCTGATACGCAGTATTTT
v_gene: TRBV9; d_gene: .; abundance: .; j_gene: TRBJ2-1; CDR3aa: CASSGQILSPPHEQFF; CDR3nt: TGTGCCAGCAGCGGACAGATCCTTAGTCCCCCACATGAGCAGTTCTTC
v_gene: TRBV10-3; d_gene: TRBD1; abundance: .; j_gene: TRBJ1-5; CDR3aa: CAISVGTVNQPQHF; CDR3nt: TGTGCCATCAGTGTAGGGACAGTAAATCAGCCCCAGCATTTT
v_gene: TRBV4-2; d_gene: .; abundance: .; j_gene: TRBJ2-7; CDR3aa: CASSQDQNAYSYEQYF; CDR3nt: TGTGCCAGCAGCCAAGATCAAAACGCGTACTCCTACGAGCAGTACTTC
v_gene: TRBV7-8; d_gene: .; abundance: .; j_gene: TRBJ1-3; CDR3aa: CASSLFGTDSGNTIYF; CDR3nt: TGTGCCAGCAGCTTATTCGGCACAGACTCTGGAAACACCATATATTTT
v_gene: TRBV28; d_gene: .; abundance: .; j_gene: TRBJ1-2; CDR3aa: CASSWGQSYGYTF; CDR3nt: TGTGCCAGCAGTTGGGGGCAGTCCTATGGCTACACCTTC
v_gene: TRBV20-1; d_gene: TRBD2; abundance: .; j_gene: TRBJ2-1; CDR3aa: CRVTSGRNEQFF; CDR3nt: TGCAGGGTGACTAGCGGGCGCAATGAGCAGTTCTTC
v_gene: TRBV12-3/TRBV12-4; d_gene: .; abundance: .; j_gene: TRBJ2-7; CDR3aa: CASTDRSRSYEQYF; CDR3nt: TGTGCCAGCACCGACAGATCACGATCCTACGAGCAGTACTTC
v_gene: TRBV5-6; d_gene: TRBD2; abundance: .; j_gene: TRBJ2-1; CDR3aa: CASSLVWLVGSSWTSGSYNEQFF; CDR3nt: TGTGCCAGCAGCTTGGTATGGCTAGTCGGCAGTTCTTGGACTAGCGGGAGTTACAATGAGCAGTTCTTC